There are many counts of the clone carrying this TCR beta chain. Its antigen is currently unknown. The sample originates from a study of T-cell reconstitution after alpha-beta-depleted transplantation in children. This CDR3 region has 16 residues. Germline CDR1 SGHVS, CDR2 FQNEAQ. Between the trimmed V and J ends, which lost 2 bases and 6 bases, there was a span of 16 bases. The study, taken as a whole, reports: T-cell numbers and diversity, one year after transplant, stemmed largely from T cells that were newly produced. Several hundred rapidly expanded clones from non-depleted graft cells reportedly supplied alpha-beta T cells about two months post-transplant.

Library preparation (for TCRbeta) was performed with unique molecular identifiers. TCRdb re-analysed the PCR reads in MiXCR, keeping a single row per CDR3 protein. The table records about 170,000 distinct CDR3 sequences, around 10% of them present only once. This sequence originates from a boy under 10 years old with acute myeloid leukemia, due to receive a stem cell transplant. Specimen: PBMCs, collected before TCRalphabeta/CD19-depleted stem cell transplant. V is TRBV7-8 and J is TRBJ2-2; no clear D gene. The CDR3: CASSLYWISKSGELFF. The CDR3 DNA reads TGTGCCAGCAGCTTATATTGGATATCTAAGTCCGGGGAGCTGTTTTTT. The full variable domain, in which reference TRBV7-8 and TRBJ2-2 provide the parts outside the CDR3, is GAGVSQSPRYKVAKRGQDVALRCDPISGHVSLFWYQQALGQGPEFLTYFQNEAQLDKSGLPSDRFFAERPEGSVSTLKIQRTQQEDSAVYLCASSLYWISKSGELFFGEGSRLTVL.